The following is a T cell receptor beta chain sequence with its context. Additional DNA sequences in this sample encode the identical CDR3. Germline V CDR1 and CDR2: SGDLS, YYNGEE. V was clipped by 0 bases and J by 0 bases, with 7 bases between them. CDR3 size: 15 residues. The sample comes from a study of shared clonotypes between healthy human individuals. Profiled with immunoSEQ multiplex PCR; TCRdb holds only in-frame clones, not every one. The data show around 1.4 million clones, 97% to 99% seen once. Researchers partitioned CD4+ cells into CD45RA+ naive and CD45RA-negative memory subsets. The genes are TRBV9 and TRBJ2-1; D uncertain. Input material: naive CD4+ T cells sorted from blood. Subset in this sample: CD45RA+ positively selected. The sequence derives from a man aged 30-40 years in good health. The CDR3 nucleotides read TGTGCCAGCAGCGTAGGTAGTGGCTCCTACAATGAGCAGTTCTTC. Translated: CASSVGSGSYNEQFF.